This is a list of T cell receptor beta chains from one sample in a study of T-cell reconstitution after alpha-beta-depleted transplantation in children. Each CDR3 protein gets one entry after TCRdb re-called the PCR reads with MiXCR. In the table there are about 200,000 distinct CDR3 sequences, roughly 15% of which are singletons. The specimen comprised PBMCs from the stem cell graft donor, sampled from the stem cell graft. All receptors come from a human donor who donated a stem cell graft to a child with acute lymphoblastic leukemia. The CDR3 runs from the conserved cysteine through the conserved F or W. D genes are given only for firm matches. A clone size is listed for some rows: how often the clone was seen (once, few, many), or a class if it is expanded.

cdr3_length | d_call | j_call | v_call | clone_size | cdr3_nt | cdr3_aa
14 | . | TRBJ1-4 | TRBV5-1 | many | TGCGCCAGCAGTGAAAAGCCCCTAGGTGAAAAACTGTTTTTT | CASSEKPLGEKLFF
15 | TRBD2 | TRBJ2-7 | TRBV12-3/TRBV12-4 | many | TGTGCCAGCAGTTTCTCGGGACTAGGGTCCCACGAGCAGTACTTC | CASSFSGLGSHEQYF
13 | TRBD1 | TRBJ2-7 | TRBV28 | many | TGTGCCTCTCGGACAGGGGGCAACTACGAGCAGTACTTC | CASRTGGNYEQYF
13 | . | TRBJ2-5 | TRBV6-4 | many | TGTGCCAGCAGTGTCGATAGCGGAGAGACCCAGTACTTC | CASSVDSGETQYF
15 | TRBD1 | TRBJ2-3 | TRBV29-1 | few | TGCAGCGTTGCAGGGGGACAGGGAAACACAGATACGCAGTATTTT | CSVAGGQGNTDTQYF
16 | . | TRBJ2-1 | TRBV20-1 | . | TGCAGTGCTAGCCCTTCGGGGAAGACCAACTACAATGAGCAGTTCTTC | CSASPSGKTNYNEQFF
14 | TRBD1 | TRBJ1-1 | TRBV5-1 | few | TGCGCCAGCAACCCCGGGACAGGGGGCACTGAAGCTTTCTTT | CASNPGTGGTEAFF
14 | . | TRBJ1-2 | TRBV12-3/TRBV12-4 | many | TGTGCCAGCAGTTCCCCGTCCGAAGAGTATGGCTACACCTTC | CASSSPSEEYGYTF
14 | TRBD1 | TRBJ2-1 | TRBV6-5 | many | TGTGCCAGCAGATCGACAGGGACCATCAATGAGCAGTTCTTC | CASRSTGTINEQFF
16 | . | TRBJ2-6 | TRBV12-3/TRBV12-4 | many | TGTGCCAGCAGCTTGTCCTCTAACTCTGGGGCCAACGTCCTGACTTTC | CASSLSSNSGANVLTF
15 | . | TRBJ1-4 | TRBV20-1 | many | TGCAGTGCTAGAGATCGAAGGACAGTTAATGAAAAACTGTTTTTT | CSARDRRTVNEKLFF
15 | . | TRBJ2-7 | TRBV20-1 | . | TGCAGTGCTAGAGATCTGGGCTTGGTCGGGTACGAGCAGTACTTC | CSARDLGLVGYEQYF
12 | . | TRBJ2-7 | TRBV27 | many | TGTGCCAGCAGTTTAAGGGGCTACGAGCAGTACTTC | CASSLRGYEQYF
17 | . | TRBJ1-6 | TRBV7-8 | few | TGTGCCAGCAGCTTAGGAACTGTGGCCGTAAATAATTCACCCCTCCACTTT | CASSLGTVAVNNSPLHF
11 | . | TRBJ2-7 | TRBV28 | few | TGTGCCAGCCCCTCCTCCTACGAGCAGTACTTC | CASPSSYEQYF
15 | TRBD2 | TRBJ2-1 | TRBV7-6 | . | TGTGCCAGCAGCCATCCTAGCGGGAGGAGCAATGAGCAGTTCTTC | CASSHPSGRSNEQFF
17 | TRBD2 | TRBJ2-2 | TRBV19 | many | TGTGCCAGTAGTCCCATCCGACTAGCGGGAGGGGGCGGGGAGCTGTTTTTT | CASSPIRLAGGGGELFF
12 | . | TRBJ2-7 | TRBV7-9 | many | TGTGCCAGCACCCTTGAAACCTACGAGCAGTACTTC | CASTLETYEQYF